This T cell receptor (beta chain) was captured by sequencing in a study of blood T cell repertoires in COVID-19. In the study overall: Samples came from the United States, Italy and Spain, spanning acute and convalescent COVID-19. T cells, B-cell-depleted T cells, or PBMCs provided the cDNA or gDNA that served as material.

Study processing details: Using reference gene primer amplification, nucleated cell counts were estimated. Method: immunoSEQ multiplex PCR; TCRdb's copy keeps in-frame clones and lacks some. V and J calls and clone size follow that table, whereas D and trimming were derived from the DNA. The sample carries more than 200,000 clones, 75% to 90% recorded once. The CDR3 is 15 amino acids. CDR1 and CDR2 from the germline V gene are SGHTA and FQGNSA. The trim removed 2 bases at V and 3 bases at J, leaving 6 bases unmatched. While infection was still active, Seattle patients were enrolled and then followed longitudinally.

This chain links TRBV7-2 with TRBJ2-5, with 7 nucleotides matching TRBD2. The sequence was collected from a woman aged 80 or older with COVID-19, enrolled during active disease. The sample taken for sequencing was peripheral blood. The CDR3 DNA reads TGTGCCAGCAGCTTACTAGCGGTCCAGAAAGAGACCCAGTACTTC. It translates to CASSLLAVQKETQYF.